Below are 32 T cell receptor beta chains sequenced from a single sample in a study of shared clonotypes between healthy human individuals. CD45RO negativity and positive selection for CCR7 defined naive CD8 cells, a population that excluded terminally differentiated effector memory CD45RA+ cells. Assay used: immunoSEQ multiplex PCR; TCRdb lists only in-frame clones, some missing. Of around 600,000 clones detected, roughly 98% appear once; the ten largest clones hold 0.25% to 0.35%. Sequencing was performed on naive CD8+ T cells sorted from blood. Receptors were obtained from a young man in good health.

CDR3 protein: CSARGHNEQFF. The CDR3, as DNA: TGCAGCGCAAGGGGACACAATGAGCAGTTCTTC. The chain has TRBV29-1 and TRBJ2-1; either TRBD1 or TRBD2 may fit D (5 bases each). Germline-derived CDR1 and CDR2 are SQVTM and ANQGSEA. Between the trimmed V and J ends, which lost 7 bases and 5 bases, there was a span of 9 bases. The CDR3 has 11 residues.

The chain carries TRBV28 and TRBJ2-2; maybe TRBD2 (5 bases). This CDR3 contains 16 residues. Germline CDR1 MDHEN, CDR2 SYDVKM. Trimming took 3 bases from V and 0 from J, leaving 11 bases between them. CDR3 DNA: TGTGCCAGCAGTTTCGGGATGCCCCCGAACACCGGGGAGCTGTTTTTT. Amino acids: CASSFGMPPNTGELFF.

V and J are TRBV13 and TRBJ2-7, with D possibly matching TRBD2 (6 bases). This CDR3 is built from 16 residues. Per germline, CDR1 PRHDT and CDR2 FYEKMQ (reference sequence). The V and J ends lost 5 bases and 0 bases respectively, with 17 bases between them. The DNA of the CDR3 is TGTGCCAGCAGCGACCTAGGAGGGAGGCTCTCCTACGAGCAGTACTTC. This encodes CASSDLGGRLSYEQYF.

V and J are TRBV19 and TRBJ1-5; the D is unclear. The CDR3 length is 14 residues. Germline V gives CDR1 LNHDA, CDR2 SQIVND (reference sequence). Trimming shortened V by 4 bases and J by 2 bases, and 9 bases separated the two germline ends. CDR3 coding DNA: TGTGCCAGTAGTAAATATATTGGCAATCAGCCCCAGCATTTT. Protein sequence: CASSKYIGNQPQHF.

V gene TRBV19 combines with J gene TRBJ1-5; D gene uncertain. The V end lost 0 bases, the J end lost 6 bases, and 12 bases lay between the germline ends. Germline CDR1 and CDR2: LNHDA and SQIVND (reference sequence). The length of the CDR3 is 15 residues. CDR3 DNA sequence: TGTGCCAGTAGTATAGATTGGTCCGGTCTTCAGCCCCAGCATTTT. Residues: CASSIDWSGLQPQHF.

The rearrangement uses TRBV5-1 and TRBJ2-1; 11 nucleotides line up with TRBD2. V was pared by 3 bases and J by 4 bases, with 12 bases of the junction left unmatched. CDR3 size: 18 residues. CDR1 and CDR2 (germline): SGHRS, YFSETQ. The CDR3 loop is CASSSMPGTSGDYNEQFF. For the CDR3, the DNA is TGCGCCAGCAGCTCGATGCCCGGGACTAGCGGAGATTACAATGAGCAGTTCTTC.

The CDR3 coding sequence is TGCAGCGTTGTAAAGAACTCCTACGAGCAGTACTTC. It specifies CSVVKNSYEQYF. This chain joins TRBV29-1 and TRBJ2-7; D not resolved. The germline V gene encodes CDR1 SQVTM and CDR2 ANQGSEA. This CDR3 is 12 amino acids long. V was clipped by 4 bases and J by 0 bases, with 7 bases between them.

V is TRBV29-1 and J is TRBJ1-2; D is unclear. V lost 3 bases and J 3 bases, leaving 11 bases between the germline ends. This CDR3 spans 13 amino acids. The germline V gene encodes CDR1 SQVTM and CDR2 ANQGSEA. The CDR3 loop is CSVERQEDYGYTF. The DNA for the CDR3 is TGCAGCGTTGAGAGGCAGGAGGACTATGGCTACACCTTC.

The J gene is TRBJ2-6, the V gene TRBV9; D gene unclear. The CDR3 contains 13 residues. From germline, CDR1 is SGDLS and CDR2 YYNGEE. Between the trimmed V and J ends, which lost 7 bases and 3 bases, there was a span of 8 bases. DNA of the CDR3: TGTGCCAGCGGGTGGAGTGGGGCCAACGTCCTGACTTTC. It specifies CASGWSGANVLTF.

Points on this clone: The same CDR3 is also encoded by other DNA sequences in this sample. V gene TRBV27 combines with J gene TRBJ1-5, with no clear D. Deletions cut 0 bases from V and 1 base from J, with 1 base between. From germline, CDR1 is MNHEY and CDR2 SMNVEV (reference sequence). CDR3 size: 13 residues. The CDR3 nucleotides are TGTGCCAGCAGTTTATCGAGCAATCAGCCCCAGCATTTT. Amino acid sequence: CASSLSSNQPQHF.

V is TRBV6-4 and J is TRBJ1-1; a weak D match, TRBD1 (5 bases). This CDR3 contains 13 residues. V was clipped by 6 bases and J by 0 bases, with 8 bases between them. Germline CDR1 and CDR2: MRHNA and SNTAGT. The CDR3 DNA reads as TGTGCCAGCAGAAGGGGTGTGAACACTGAAGCTTTCTTT. Translating gives CASRRGVNTEAFF.

The chain carries TRBV29-1 and TRBJ1-2, with 7 bases matching TRBD1. Per the germline V gene, CDR1 is SQVTM and CDR2 is ANQGSEA. There are 15 residues in the CDR3. V was clipped by 7 bases and J by 2 bases; unmatched bases: 13. Here the CDR3 DNA reads TGCAGCGCTTACGGCCCCGGGACAGTCAACTATGGCTACACCTTC. Encoded protein: CSAYGPGTVNYGYTF.

The chain links TRBV23-1 to TRBJ2-6; D is unresolved. TRBV23-1 is assigned to the ORF class and has an uncertain function. V lost 0 bases and J lost 1, with 13 bases in between. CDR3 size: 18 residues. CDR3 sequence reads: CASSQSNSDRSGANVLTF. CDR3 sequence (DNA): TGCGCCAGCAGTCAATCGAACAGTGATCGGTCTGGGGCCAACGTCCTGACTTTC.

The chain has TRBV7-9 and TRBJ2-1, with D unclear. Germline-derived CDR1 and CDR2 are SEHNR and FQNEAQ (reference sequence). The CDR3 has 14 amino acids. V was trimmed by 5 bases and J by 7 bases, leaving 15 bases between them. In DNA, the CDR3 is TGTGCCAGCAGCCCGATCCTTACAGAAAATGAGCAGTTCTTC. Translated: CASSPILTENEQFF.

This rearrangement joins TRBV2 to TRBJ2-7; D call uncertain. The germline CDR1 and CDR2 sequences are SNHLY and FYNNEI. V lost 7 bases and J 3 bases, leaving 7 bases between the germline ends. CDR3 length equals 11 residues. The CDR3 is CASMGRYEQYF. Here the CDR3 DNA reads TGTGCCAGCATGGGTCGCTACGAGCAGTACTTC.

The V and J genes are TRBV27 and TRBJ2-7; 10 positions agree with TRBD1. CDR3 size: 14 residues. V lost 8 bases and J lost 2; bases outside the gene matches: 6. From germline, CDR1 is MNHEY and CDR2 SMNVEV (reference sequence). The CDR3 sequence is CASRGTGAPYEQYF. The CDR3 coding sequence is TGTGCCAGCCGTGGGACAGGGGCCCCCTACGAGCAGTACTTC.

J is TRBJ2-7 and V is TRBV27; perhaps TRBD2 as D (5 bases). Germline V gene sequence: CDR1 MNHEY, CDR2 SMNVEV (reference sequence). The CDR3 loop spans 14 amino acids. The ends were cut back, 3 bases at V and 4 bases at J, with 13 bases in the middle. As DNA, the CDR3 is TGTGCCAGCAGTTTCCGAGGGCCCCATTACGAGCAGTACTTC. It translates to CASSFRGPHYEQYF.

This chain joins TRBV10-2 and TRBJ1-5, with 7 bases aligning to TRBD1. The trim removed 3 bases at V and 6 bases at J, leaving 8 bases unmatched. This CDR3 has 15 residues. Germline V gives CDR1 WSHSY, CDR2 SAAADI. The CDR3 DNA follows: TGCGCCAGCAGTGATTACAGGGGTTCAGGTCAGCCCCAGCATTTT. Amino acids: CASSDYRGSGQPQHF.

This rearrangement joins TRBV6-6 to TRBJ2-7; 8 nucleotides match TRBD1. CDR3 length: 15 amino acids. Germline V CDR1 and CDR2: MNHNY, SVGAGI (reference sequence). Trimming cost V 7 bases and J 0 bases; bases outside gene matches: 8. CDR3 region: CASTPQGANSYEQYF. The DNA of the CDR3 is TGTGCCAGCACCCCCCAGGGGGCCAACTCCTACGAGCAGTACTTC.

The rearrangement links TRBV27 to TRBJ2-1; either TRBD1 or TRBD2 may fit D (5 bases each). Trimming pared 6 bases from V and 5 bases from J, leaving 14 bases between. This CDR3 region has 14 residues. The germline CDR1 and CDR2 sequences are MNHEY and SMNVEV (reference sequence). As DNA, the CDR3 is TGTGCCAGCAGACCTTATGGGGGACACAATGAGCAGTTCTTC. Translating gives CASRPYGGHNEQFF.

The chain couples TRBV10-1 to TRBJ2-1; D gene unclear. Germline values: CDR1 WNHNN, CDR2 SYGVQD (reference sequence). The CDR3 runs 14 residues. Trimming stripped 3 bases from V and 8 bases from J, with 14 bases between. The chain's CDR3 is CASSDARRVDEQFF. As DNA, the CDR3 is TGCGCCAGCAGTGACGCCAGAAGGGTCGATGAGCAGTTCTTC.

V usage is TRBV11-2 and J usage is TRBJ2-3; 7 nucleotides line up with TRBD2. J gave up 3 bases and V 0 bases, and 6 bases lay outside the gene matches. CDR1 is SGHAT, CDR2 FQNNGV, per germline. The CDR3 has 16 residues. The CDR3 DNA sequence: TGTGCCAGCAGCTTAGAATGGACTAGTCGGACAGATACGCAGTATTTT. Translated, it gives CASSLEWTSRTDTQYF.

The chain links TRBV13 to TRBJ2-7; a weak D match, TRBD2 (6 bases). CDR1 is PRHDT, CDR2 FYEKMQ, per germline (reference sequence). This CDR3 has 14 amino acids. V was shortened by 5 bases and J by 0 bases, with 11 bases between the two germline ends. CDR3 residues: CASSPGRSSYEQYF. For the CDR3, the DNA is TGTGCCAGCAGCCCAGGGAGGTCCTCCTACGAGCAGTACTTC.

This clone was detected once. This rearrangement joins TRBV7-6 to TRBJ2-7; tentatively, D is TRBD1 (6 bases). This CDR3 comprises 16 residues. Germline V gene sequence: CDR1 SGHVS, CDR2 FNYEAQ. V was shortened by 0 bases and J by 5 bases, with 17 bases between the two germline ends. CDR3: CASSLAGAGDLDEQYF. For the CDR3, the DNA is TGTGCCAGCAGCTTAGCCGGGGCAGGGGATCTGGACGAGCAGTACTTC.

A remark on this clone: The sample carries other DNA sequences with the same CDR3. The genes are TRBV27 and TRBJ2-7; D possibly corresponds to TRBD2 (6 bases). CDR3 length: 14 amino acids. Germline V lookup: CDR1 MNHEY, CDR2 SMNVEV (reference sequence). V was cut by 3 bases and J by 1 base, with 10 bases left in between. The CDR3 is CASSFGRTSYEQYF. CDR3 DNA sequence: TGTGCCAGCAGTTTCGGGAGAACGTCCTACGAGCAGTACTTC.

The chain recombines TRBV10-3 with TRBJ1-2; D call uncertain. V was trimmed by 5 bases and J by 0 bases, leaving 4 bases between them. The CDR3 has 12 residues. Germline-derived CDR1 and CDR2 are ENHRY and SYGVKD. In DNA form, the CDR3 reads TGTGCCATCAGTTCCCCTAACTATGGCTACACCTTC. Translation gives CAISSPNYGYTF.

J is TRBJ1-1 and V is TRBV7-9; 7 bases agree with TRBD1. This CDR3 contains 16 residues. From germline, CDR1 is SEHNR and CDR2 FQNEAQ (reference sequence). The ends lost 4 bases at V and 4 bases at J; junction bases unmatched: 12. CDR3 in amino acids: CASSSTGTDVGTEAFF. Here the CDR3 DNA reads TGTGCCAGCAGCTCAACCGGGACAGACGTCGGCACTGAAGCTTTCTTT.

The rearrangement uses TRBV9 and TRBJ2-7; 9 positions agree with TRBD2. CDR3 length: 14 residues. Germline V gene lookup returns CDR1 SGDLS and CDR2 YYNGEE. The V and J ends lost 0 bases and 5 bases, in that order; junction bases with no gene match: 3. The CDR3 protein is CASSVAASGNEQYF. The CDR3 DNA follows: TGTGCCAGCAGCGTAGCAGCTAGCGGGAACGAGCAGTACTTC.

The J gene is TRBJ2-5, the V gene TRBV29-1, with TRBD2 matching over 8 bases. With V trimmed by 4 bases and J by 5 bases, 9 bases remained unmatched. From germline, CDR1 is SQVTM and CDR2 ANQGSEA. CDR3 size: 14 residues. The CDR3 spells CSVGPLQRGETQYF. The CDR3 region has the DNA TGCAGCGTTGGGCCTCTCCAGCGGGGGGAGACCCAGTACTTC.

The chain uses TRBV7-3 and TRBJ2-1, with 10 bases aligning to TRBD2. The CDR3 has 16 residues. Germline V gene lookup returns CDR1 SGHTA and CDR2 FQGTGA. J was trimmed by 5 bases and V by 4 bases; bases with no gene match: 8. The chain's CDR3 is CASSSGILAGHNEQFF. The CDR3 region has the DNA TGTGCCAGCAGCTCCGGGATACTAGCGGGGCACAATGAGCAGTTCTTC.

The CDR3 bases are TGCAGCGTAGTTCCGGGACTAGCGGGAGGAGATACGCAGTATTTT. It encodes CSVVPGLAGGDTQYF. V usage is TRBV29-1 and J usage is TRBJ2-3; 15 bases fit TRBD2. From germline, CDR1 is SQVTM and CDR2 ANQGSEA. The CDR3 is made up of 15 amino acids. The junction had 6 bases not matched to a gene; V was cut back by 6 bases and J by 5 bases.

The CDR3 sequence is CASSIVGETNEKLFF. In nucleotides, the CDR3 is TGTGCCAGTAGTATAGTCGGTGAAACCAATGAAAAACTGTTTTTT. The rearrangement joins TRBV19 to TRBJ1-4; D unresolved. The germline V gene encodes CDR1 LNHDA and CDR2 SQIVND (reference sequence). With 1 base removed from V and 5 bases from J, the gap between germline ends came to 11 bases. This CDR3 has 15 residues. Full variable domain (missing parts from reference TRBV19 and TRBJ1-4): DGGITQSPKYLFRKEGQNVTLSCEQNLNHDAMYWYRQDPGQGLRLIYYSQIVNDFQKGDIAEGYSVSREKKESFPLTVTSAQKNPTAFYLCASSIVGETNEKLFFGSGTQLSVL.